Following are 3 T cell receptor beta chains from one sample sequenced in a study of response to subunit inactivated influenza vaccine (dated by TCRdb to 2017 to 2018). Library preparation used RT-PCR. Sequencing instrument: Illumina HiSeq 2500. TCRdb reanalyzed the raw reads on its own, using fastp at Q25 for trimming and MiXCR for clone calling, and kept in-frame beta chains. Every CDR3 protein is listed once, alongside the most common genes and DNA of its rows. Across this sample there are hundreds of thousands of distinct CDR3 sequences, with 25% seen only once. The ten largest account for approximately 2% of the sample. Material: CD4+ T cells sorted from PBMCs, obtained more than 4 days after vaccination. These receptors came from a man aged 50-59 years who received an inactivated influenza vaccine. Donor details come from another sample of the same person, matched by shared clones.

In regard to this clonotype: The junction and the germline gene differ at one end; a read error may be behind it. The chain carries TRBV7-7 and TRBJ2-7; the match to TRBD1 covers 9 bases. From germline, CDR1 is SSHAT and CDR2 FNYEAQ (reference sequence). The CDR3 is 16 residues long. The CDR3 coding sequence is TGTGCTAGCAGCTTAGCGGCTGGGGGACAGGGTACCGAGCAGTACTTC. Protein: CASSLAAGGQGTEQYF.

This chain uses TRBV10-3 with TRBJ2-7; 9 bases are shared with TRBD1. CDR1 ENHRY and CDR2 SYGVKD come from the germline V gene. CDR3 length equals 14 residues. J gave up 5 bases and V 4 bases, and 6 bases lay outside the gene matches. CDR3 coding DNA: TGTGCCATCAGTGCCCGGGGACAGGGAAACGAGCAGTACTTC. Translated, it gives CAISARGQGNEQYF.

CDR3 sequence (DNA): TGTGCCAGCAGCCTGGGACAGAGTCTTACCTCTGGGGCCAACGTCCTGACTTTC. Amino acids: CASSLGQSLTSGANVLTF. The V gene is TRBV11-1, the J gene TRBJ2-6, with 7 bases matching TRBD1. Germline V gene data show CDR1 as SGHAT and CDR2 as FQDESV (reference sequence). The J segment lost 0 bases and the V segment lost 5 bases, leaving 10 bases of the junction unmatched. The CDR3 loop spans 18 amino acids.